This T cell receptor beta chain was captured by sequencing in a study of CD4+ T cells in melanoma. Assay used: immunoSEQ multiplex PCR; TCRdb lists only in-frame clones, some missing. The profile covers about 14,000 clones, with about 64% appearing a single time and more than 15% taken by the ten largest. The study, taken as a whole, reports: In melanoma, neoantigen-specific CD4+ T cells reportedly differed in differentiation state.

As regards this clone: As yet, its antigen is unknown.

This CDR3 has 11 amino acids. CDR1 and CDR2 (germline): DFQATT, SNEGSKA (reference sequence). The V gene lost 6 bases and the J gene lost 7 bases, with 10 bases spanning the gap. The sample comprised cells from a culture (not recorded whether cultured in vitro). This TCR derives from a human donor with melanoma. The chain is built from TRBV20-1 and TRBJ2-1, with D uncertain. CDR3 loop: CSAGGRNEQFF. The CDR3 DNA is TGCAGTGCAGGCGGCCGAAATGAGCAGTTCTTC.